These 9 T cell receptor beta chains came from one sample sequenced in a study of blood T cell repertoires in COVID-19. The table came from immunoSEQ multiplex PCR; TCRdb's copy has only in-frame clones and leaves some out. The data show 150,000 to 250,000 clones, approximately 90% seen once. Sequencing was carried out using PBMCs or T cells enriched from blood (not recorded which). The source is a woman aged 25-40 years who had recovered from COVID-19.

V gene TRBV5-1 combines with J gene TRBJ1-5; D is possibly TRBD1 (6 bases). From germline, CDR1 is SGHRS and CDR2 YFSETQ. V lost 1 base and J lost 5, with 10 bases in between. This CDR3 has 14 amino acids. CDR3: CASSLYPGDQPQHF. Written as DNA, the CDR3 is TGCGCCAGCAGCTTGTATCCAGGGGATCAGCCCCAGCATTTT.

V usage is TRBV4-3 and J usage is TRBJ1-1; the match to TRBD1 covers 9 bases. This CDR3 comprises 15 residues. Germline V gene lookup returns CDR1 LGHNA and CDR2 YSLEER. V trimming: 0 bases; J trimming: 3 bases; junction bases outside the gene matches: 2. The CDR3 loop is CASSQDGTGHTEAFF. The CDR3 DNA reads TGCGCCAGCAGCCAAGATGGGACAGGGCACACTGAAGCTTTCTTT.

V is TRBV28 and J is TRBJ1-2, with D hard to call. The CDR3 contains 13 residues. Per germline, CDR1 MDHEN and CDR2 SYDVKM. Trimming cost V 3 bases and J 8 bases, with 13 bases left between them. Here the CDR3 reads CASSLVRGRGYTF. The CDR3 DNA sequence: TGTGCCAGCAGTTTGGTACGGGGAAGGGGCTACACCTTC.

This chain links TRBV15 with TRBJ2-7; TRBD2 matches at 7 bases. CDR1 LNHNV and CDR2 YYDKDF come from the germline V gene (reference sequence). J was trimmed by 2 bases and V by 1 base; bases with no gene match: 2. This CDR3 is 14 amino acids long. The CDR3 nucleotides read TGTGCCACCAGCAGAGGGGGGGGAACCTACGAGCAGTACTTC. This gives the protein CATSRGGGTYEQYF. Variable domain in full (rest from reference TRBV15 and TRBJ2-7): DAMVIQNPRYQVTQFGKPVTLSCSQTLNHNVMYWYQQKSSQAPKLLFHYYDKDFNNEADTPDNFQSRRPNTSFCFLDIRSPGLGDTAMYLCATSRGGGTYEQYFGPGTRLTVT.

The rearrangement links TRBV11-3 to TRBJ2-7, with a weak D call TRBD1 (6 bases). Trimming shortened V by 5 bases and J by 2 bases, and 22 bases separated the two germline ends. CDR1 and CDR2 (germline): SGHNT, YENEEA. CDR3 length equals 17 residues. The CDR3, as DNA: TGTGCCAGCAGCCCTCCCCCCACAGGGAACTTCGCCTACGAGCAGTACTTC. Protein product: CASSPPPTGNFAYEQYF.

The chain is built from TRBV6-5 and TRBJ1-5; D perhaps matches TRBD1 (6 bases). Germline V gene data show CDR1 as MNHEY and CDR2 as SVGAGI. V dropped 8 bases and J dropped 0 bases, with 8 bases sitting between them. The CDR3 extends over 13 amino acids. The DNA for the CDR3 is TGTGCCAGCGGCAGGGGTAGCAATCAGCCCCAGCATTTT. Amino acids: CASGRGSNQPQHF.

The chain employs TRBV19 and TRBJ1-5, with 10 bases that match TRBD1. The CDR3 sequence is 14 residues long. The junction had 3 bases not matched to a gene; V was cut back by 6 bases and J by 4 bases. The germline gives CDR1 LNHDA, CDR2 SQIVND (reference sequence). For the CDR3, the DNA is TGTGCCAGTAGCTGGACAGGGGGTAATCAGCCCCAGCATTTT. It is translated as CASSWTGGNQPQHF.

CDR3 loop: CASTGAEAPYEQYF. The CDR3 bases are TGTGCCAGCACCGGAGCAGAGGCTCCCTACGAGCAGTACTTC. The rearrangement links TRBV5-6 to TRBJ2-7, with no clear D. CDR1 SGHDT and CDR2 YYEEEE come from the germline V gene. CDR3 length: 14 residues. The V gene lost 6 bases and the J gene lost 2 bases, with 15 bases spanning the gap.

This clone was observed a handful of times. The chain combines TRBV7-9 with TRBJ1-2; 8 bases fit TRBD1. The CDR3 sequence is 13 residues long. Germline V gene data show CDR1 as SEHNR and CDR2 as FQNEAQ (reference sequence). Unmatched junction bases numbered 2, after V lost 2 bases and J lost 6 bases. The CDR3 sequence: CASSLPGQDGYTF. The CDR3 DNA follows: TGTGCCAGCAGCTTACCGGGACAGGATGGCTACACCTTC.